This T cell receptor (beta chain) is drawn from a study of blood T cell repertoires in COVID-19. TCRdb's table, derived via immunoSEQ multiplex PCR, lists solely in-frame clones and lacks some. This sample has 150,000 or so clones, with approximately 86% found just once. Germline CDR1 LGHNA, CDR2 YNFKEQ. The CDR3 runs 16 residues. V dropped 5 bases and J dropped 4; count of bases not matched to a gene: 7. This TCR came from a man in his fifties or sixties with COVID-19, enrolled during active disease. V usage is TRBV4-2 and J usage is TRBJ1-3; TRBD1 matches 11 bases. Specimen: peripheral blood. The CDR3: CASSGRTGGLGNTIYF. The CDR3 DNA follows: TGTGCCAGCAGCGGCAGGACAGGGGGCTTAGGAAACACCATATATTTT.